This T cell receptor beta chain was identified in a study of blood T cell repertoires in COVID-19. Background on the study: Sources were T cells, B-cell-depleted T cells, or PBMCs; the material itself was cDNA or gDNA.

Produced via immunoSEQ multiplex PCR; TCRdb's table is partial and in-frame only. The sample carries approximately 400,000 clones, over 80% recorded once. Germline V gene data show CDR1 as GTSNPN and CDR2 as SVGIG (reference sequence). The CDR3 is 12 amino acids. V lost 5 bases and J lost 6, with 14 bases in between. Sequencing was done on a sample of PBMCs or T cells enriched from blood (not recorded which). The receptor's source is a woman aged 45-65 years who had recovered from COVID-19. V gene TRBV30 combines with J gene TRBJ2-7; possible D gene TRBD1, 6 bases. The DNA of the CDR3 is TGTGCCTGGGCAGGGGTAGTGGGCGAGCAGTACTTC. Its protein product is CAWAGVVGEQYF.